The rows below give T cell receptor beta chains drawn from one sample of a study of T cells after yellow fever vaccination. TCRdb itself ran the 5' RACE reads through MiXCR, one entry per CDR3 protein. Counted here are around 500,000 distinct CDR3 sequences, 21% occurring once; the ten biggest clones make up roughly a sixth. The source material was PBMCs, sampled approximately 22 days after the first yellow fever vaccination. The receptors come from a man aged 18 to 30 who received the YFV17D yellow fever vaccine. Both conserved end residues are part of each CDR3. D genes are given only for firm matches. Part of the rows lack a size; the others show once, few, many or a class for expanded clones.

abundance	len	v_gene	j_gene	d_gene	CDR3aa	CDR3nt
few	15	TRBV7-6	TRBJ1-2	TRBD1	CASSLGTGGLYGYTF	TGTGCCAGCAGCTTAGGGACAGGGGGCCTCTATGGCTACACCTTC
many	16	TRBV5-6	TRBJ2-5	TRBD2	CASSPWASGGKETQYF	TGTGCCAGCAGCCCGTGGGCTAGCGGGGGGAAAGAGACCCAGTACTTC
few	14	TRBV6-4	TRBJ2-2	TRBD2	CASSEGLATGELFF	TGTGCCAGCAGTGAGGGACTAGCCACCGGGGAGCTGTTTTTT
NA	16	TRBV5-4	TRBJ2-1	TRBD1	CASSSYRGQSSNEQFF	TGTGCCAGCAGCTCGTACAGGGGGCAAAGTTCGAATGAGCAGTTCTTC
few	16	TRBV7-3	TRBJ2-2	NA	CASSLEANQHTGELFF	TGTGCCAGCAGCTTAGAGGCAAATCAACACACCGGGGAGCTGTTTTTT
NA	16	TRBV5-1	TRBJ2-3	TRBD2	CASSRGLAGAADTQYF	TGCGCCAGCAGCAGGGGACTAGCGGGGGCCGCAGATACGCAGTATTTT
few	13	TRBV19	TRBJ1-5	TRBD1	CASSIKGARPQHF	TGTGCCAGTAGTATTAAGGGGGCCCGGCCCCAGCATTTT
few	16	TRBV4-1	TRBJ2-2	NA	CASSLTQGPNTGELFF	TGCGCCAGCAGCCTAACACAGGGTCCGAACACCGGGGAGCTGTTTTTT
many	14	TRBV5-1	TRBJ2-1	NA	CASSLGAQDNEQFF	TGCGCCAGCAGCTTGGGGGCCCAAGACAATGAGCAGTTCTTC
NA	16	TRBV6-5	TRBJ1-1	NA	CASSYSLGRGNTEAFF	TGTGCCAGCAGTTATTCCCTGGGCCGGGGGAACACTGAAGCTTTCTTT
NA	14	TRBV9	TRBJ2-3	TRBD1	CASSSDRVSDTQYF	TGTGCCAGCAGCTCAGACAGGGTTTCAGATACGCAGTATTTT
NA	14	TRBV5-1	TRBJ2-5	NA	CASGLSVNRETQYF	TGCGCCAGCGGCCTCTCAGTGAACAGGGAGACCCAGTACTTC
few	12	TRBV24-1	TRBJ1-1	NA	CATSPDGTKAFF	TGTGCCACCAGTCCGGACGGCACCAAAGCTTTCTTT
NA	14	TRBV30	TRBJ1-6	TRBD1	CAWSLGTGGSPLHF	TGTGCCTGGAGTCTCGGGACAGGGGGTTCACCCCTCCACTTT
NA	14	TRBV7-2	TRBJ2-7	NA	CASSPRHTLYEQYF	TGTGCCAGCAGCCCCAGACATACTCTCTACGAGCAGTACTTC
NA	14	TRBV7-9	TRBJ2-3	NA	CASSLAKDRDTQYF	TGTGCCAGCAGCTTAGCGAAAGATCGGGATACGCAGTATTTT
NA	14	TRBV10-3	TRBJ1-1	TRBD1	CAISESTGKIEAFF	TGTGCCATCAGTGAGTCGACAGGGAAGATTGAAGCTTTCTTT
few	17	TRBV7-2	TRBJ2-2	TRBD2	CASSWGSGGALTGELFF	TGTGCCAGCAGCTGGGGGTCGGGGGGGGCCCTCACCGGGGAGCTGTTTTTT
NA	16	TRBV4-2	TRBJ2-3	NA	CASSTIGGPAADTQYF	TGTGCCAGCAGCACTATTGGGGGGCCCGCGGCAGATACGCAGTATTTT
once	14	TRBV6-1	TRBJ1-1	NA	CASRRNRVGTEAFF	TGTGCCAGCAGGCGGAACAGGGTTGGCACTGAAGCTTTCTTT
NA	12	TRBV6-5	TRBJ2-7	TRBD1	CASTGQGYEQYF	TGTGCCAGCACCGGACAGGGCTACGAGCAGTACTTC
NA	12	TRBV30	TRBJ1-5	NA	CAWSLGNQPQHF	TGTGCCTGGAGTCTCGGCAATCAGCCCCAGCATTTT